This T cell receptor (beta chain) was observed in a study of blood T cell repertoires in COVID-19. Study background: Specimens from acute and convalescent COVID-19 originated in the United States, Italy and Spain. Nucleic acid was either cDNA or gDNA, and it came from T cells, B-cell-depleted T cells, or PBMCs.

Using immunoSEQ multiplex PCR, the repertoire was profiled, and TCRdb retains in-frame clones only, with some absent. The data contain roughly 53,000 clones, around 85% of them seen just once; the ten biggest clones take up approximately 15%. The CDR3 is 15 residues long. Germline CDR1 SQVTM, CDR2 ANQGSEA. The V and J ends lost 5 bases and 2 bases, in that order; junction bases with no gene match: 5. The TCR originated in a man aged 70 or older with active COVID-19. The sequenced material came from peripheral blood. V is TRBV29-1 and J is TRBJ2-3, with TRBD2 matching 12 bases. The CDR3 bases are TGCAGCGTTTTACTAGCGGGAGGAACCACAGATACGCAGTATTTT. Its protein is CSVLLAGGTTDTQYF.